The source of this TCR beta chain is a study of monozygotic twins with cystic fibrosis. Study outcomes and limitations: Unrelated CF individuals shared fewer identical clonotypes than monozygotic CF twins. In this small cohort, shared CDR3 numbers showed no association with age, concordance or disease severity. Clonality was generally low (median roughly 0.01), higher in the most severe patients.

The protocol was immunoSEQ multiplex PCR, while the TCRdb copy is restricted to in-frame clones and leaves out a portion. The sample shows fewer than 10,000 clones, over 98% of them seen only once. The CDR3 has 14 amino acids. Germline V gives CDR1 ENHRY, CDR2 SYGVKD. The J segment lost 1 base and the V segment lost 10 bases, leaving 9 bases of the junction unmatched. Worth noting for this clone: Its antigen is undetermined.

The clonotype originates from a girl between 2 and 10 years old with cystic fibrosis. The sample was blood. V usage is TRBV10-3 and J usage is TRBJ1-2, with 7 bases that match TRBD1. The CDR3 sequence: CATQGQPFNYGYTF. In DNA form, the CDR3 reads TGTGCCACCCAGGGACAGCCGTTTAACTATGGCTACACCTTC.